The sequence of this TCR beta chain was determined in a study of CD8 T cells in Susac syndrome. Reverse transcription used roughly 0.45 to 1 ug RNA and random hexamers. Amplification of TCR beta CDR3 across 54 Vbeta and 13 Jbeta was performed with immunoSEQ multiplex PCR. TCRdb re-analysed the immunoSEQ multiplex PCR reads in MiXCR, keeping a single row per CDR3 protein. The sample contains about 120,000 distinct CDR3 sequences, 96% of which appear only once. Trimming left V 3 bases short and J 5 bases short, with 13 bases between. The CDR3 has 15 residues. Comment on this clonotype: Its antigen is as yet unknown.

Overall study results and limits: Expansion of clones was not seen in the CD4+ T cell repertoires of Susac syndrome.

This receptor was obtained from a human donor with Susac syndrome. The sample taken for sequencing was CD4+ T cells from PBMCs. V is TRBV12-3 or TRBV12-4 and J is TRBJ1-4; D is uncertain. CDR3 region: CASSFGDRPNEKLFF. As DNA, the CDR3 is TGTGCCAGCAGTTTCGGCGACCGCCCGAATGAAAAACTGTTTTTT.